This TCR beta chain originates from a study of technical replicates of blood from a few donors. The repertoire was sequenced with immunoSEQ multiplex PCR; TCRdb's copy has only in-frame clones and lacks some. The table records approximately 90,000 clones, 95% of them present only once. This clonotype was obtained from a human donor in good health. The sequenced sample consisted of T cells isolated from PBMCs.

As DNA, the CDR3 is TGTGCCAGCAGCCACCCCGGGGATACGCAGTATTTT. Translation: CASSHPGDTQYF. This rearrangement joins TRBV4-2 to TRBJ2-3, with D uncertain. The CDR3 loop spans 12 amino acids. With 3 bases removed from V and 6 bases from J, the gap between germline ends came to 7 bases. Per the germline V gene, CDR1 is LGHNA and CDR2 is YNFKEQ.